The source of this TCR beta chain is a study of shared clonotypes between healthy human individuals. Study at large: Participating donors consisted of two women and a few men aged 18 to 49.

This CDR3 has 11 residues. The germline V gene has CDR1 DFQATT and CDR2 SNEGSKA (reference sequence). V dropped 3 bases and J dropped 14; count of bases not matched to a gene: 4. The assay was immunoSEQ multiplex PCR, and TCRdb's table has in-frame clones only and misses some. Of roughly 2.5 million clones in the sample, roughly nine tenths are singletons; the top ten hold under 0.15%. This TCR derives from a young man in good health. Material: naive CD4+ T cells sorted from blood. Noted subset: CD45RA+ positively selected. The rearrangement uses TRBV20-1 and TRBJ2-2, with 9 bases lining up with TRBD1. The CDR3 protein is CSARGQGGLFF. The DNA of the CDR3 is TGCAGTGCTAGGGGACAGGGCGGTCTGTTTTTT.